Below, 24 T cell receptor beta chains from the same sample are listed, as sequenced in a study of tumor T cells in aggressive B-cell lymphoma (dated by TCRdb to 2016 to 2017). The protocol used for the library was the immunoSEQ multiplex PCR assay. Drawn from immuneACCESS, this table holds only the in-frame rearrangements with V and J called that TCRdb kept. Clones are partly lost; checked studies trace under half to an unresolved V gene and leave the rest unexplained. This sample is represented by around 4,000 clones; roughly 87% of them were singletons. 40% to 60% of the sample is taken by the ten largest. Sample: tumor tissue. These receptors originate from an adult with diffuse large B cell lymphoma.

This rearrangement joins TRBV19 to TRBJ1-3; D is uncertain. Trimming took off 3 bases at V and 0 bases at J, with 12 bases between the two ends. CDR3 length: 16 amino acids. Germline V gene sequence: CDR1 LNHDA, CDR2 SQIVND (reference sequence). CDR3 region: CASSIRQDSSGNTIYF. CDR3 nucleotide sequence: TGTGCCAGTAGTATCCGTCAGGATAGCTCTGGAAACACCATATATTTT.

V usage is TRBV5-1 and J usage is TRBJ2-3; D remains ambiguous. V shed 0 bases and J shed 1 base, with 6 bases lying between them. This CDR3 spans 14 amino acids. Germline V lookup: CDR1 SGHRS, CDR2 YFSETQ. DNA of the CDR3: TGCGCCAGCAGCTTGGTCCAGGGCACAGATACGCAGTATTTT. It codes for CASSLVQGTDTQYF. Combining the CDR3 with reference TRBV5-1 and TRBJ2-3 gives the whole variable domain KAGVTQTPRYLIKTRGQQVTLSCSPISGHRSVSWYQQTPGQGLQFLFEYFSETQRNKGNFPGRFSGRQFSNSRSEMNVSTLELGDSALYLCASSLVQGTDTQYFGPGTRLTVL.

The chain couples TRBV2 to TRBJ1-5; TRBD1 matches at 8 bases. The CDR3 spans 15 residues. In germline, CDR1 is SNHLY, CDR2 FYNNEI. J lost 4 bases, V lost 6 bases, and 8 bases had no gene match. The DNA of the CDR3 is TGTGCCAGCAGGACCGGGACAGGCTTAAATCAGCCCCAGCATTTT. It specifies CASRTGTGLNQPQHF.

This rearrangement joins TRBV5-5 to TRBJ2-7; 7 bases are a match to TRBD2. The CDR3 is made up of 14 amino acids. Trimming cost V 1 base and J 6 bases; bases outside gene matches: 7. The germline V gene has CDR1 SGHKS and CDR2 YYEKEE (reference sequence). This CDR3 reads CASSLRGRASEQYF. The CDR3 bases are TGTGCCAGCAGCTTGAGAGGGAGGGCCTCCGAGCAGTACTTC.

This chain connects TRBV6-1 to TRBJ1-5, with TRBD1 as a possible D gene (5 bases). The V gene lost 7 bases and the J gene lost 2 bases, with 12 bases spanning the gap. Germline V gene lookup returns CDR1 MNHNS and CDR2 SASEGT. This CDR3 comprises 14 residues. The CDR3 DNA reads TGTGCCAGCATGGCCCAAGGGGGCAATCAGCCCCAGCATTTT. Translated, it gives CASMAQGGNQPQHF.

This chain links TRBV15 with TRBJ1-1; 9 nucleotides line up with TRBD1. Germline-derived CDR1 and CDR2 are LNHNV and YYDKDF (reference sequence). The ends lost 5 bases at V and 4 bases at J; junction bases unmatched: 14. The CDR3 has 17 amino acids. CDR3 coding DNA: TGTGCCACCAGCGGTACAGGGGGCGCCAATCTGAGCACTGAAGCTTTCTTT. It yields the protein CATSGTGGANLSTEAFF.

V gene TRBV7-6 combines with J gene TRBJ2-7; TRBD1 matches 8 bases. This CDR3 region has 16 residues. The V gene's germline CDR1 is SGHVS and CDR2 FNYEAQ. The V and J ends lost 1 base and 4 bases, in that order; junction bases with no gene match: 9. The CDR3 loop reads CASSLDQGARKYEQYF. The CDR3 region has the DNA TGTGCCAGCAGCTTAGACCAGGGGGCGAGAAAATACGAGCAGTACTTC.

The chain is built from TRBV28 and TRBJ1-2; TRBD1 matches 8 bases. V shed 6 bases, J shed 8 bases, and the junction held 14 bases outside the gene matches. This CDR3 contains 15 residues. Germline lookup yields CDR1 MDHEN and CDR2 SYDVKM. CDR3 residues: CASSPGTGAGRGYTF. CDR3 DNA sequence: TGTGCCAGCAGCCCGGGGACAGGCGCTGGCCGGGGCTACACCTTC.

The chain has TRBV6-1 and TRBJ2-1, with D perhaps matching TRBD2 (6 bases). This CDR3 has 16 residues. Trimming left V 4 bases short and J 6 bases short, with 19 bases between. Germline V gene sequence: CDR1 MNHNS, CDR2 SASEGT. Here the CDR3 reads CASSVGLNKGFNEQFF. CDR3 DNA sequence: TGTGCCAGCAGTGTGGGACTCAACAAGGGGTTCAATGAGCAGTTCTTC.

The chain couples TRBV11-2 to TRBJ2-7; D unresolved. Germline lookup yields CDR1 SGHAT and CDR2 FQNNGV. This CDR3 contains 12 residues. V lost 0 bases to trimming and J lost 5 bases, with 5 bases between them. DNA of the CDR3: TGTGCCAGCAGCTTAGATCTCCACGAGCAGTACTTC. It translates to CASSLDLHEQYF.

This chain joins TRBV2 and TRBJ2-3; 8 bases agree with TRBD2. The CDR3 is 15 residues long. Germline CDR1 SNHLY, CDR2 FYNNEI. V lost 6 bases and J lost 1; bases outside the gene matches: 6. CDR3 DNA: TGTGCCAGCAGAGAGCGGGAGTTGGGCACAGATACGCAGTATTTT. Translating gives CASRERELGTDTQYF.

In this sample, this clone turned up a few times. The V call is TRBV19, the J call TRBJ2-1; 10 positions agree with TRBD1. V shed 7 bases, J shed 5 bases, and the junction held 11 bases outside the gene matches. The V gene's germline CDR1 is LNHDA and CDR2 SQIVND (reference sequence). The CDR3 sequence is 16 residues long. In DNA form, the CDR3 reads TGTGCCAGTAAAACCCCCGGGACAGGGGTAAACAATGAGCAGTTCTTC. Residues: CASKTPGTGVNNEQFF.

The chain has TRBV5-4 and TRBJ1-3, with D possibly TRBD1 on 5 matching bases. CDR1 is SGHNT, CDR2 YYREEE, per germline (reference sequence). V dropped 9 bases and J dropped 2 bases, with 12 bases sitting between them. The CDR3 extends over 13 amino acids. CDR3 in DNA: TGTGCCACCTACTCAGGGCCTGGAAACACCATATATTTT. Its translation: CATYSGPGNTIYF.

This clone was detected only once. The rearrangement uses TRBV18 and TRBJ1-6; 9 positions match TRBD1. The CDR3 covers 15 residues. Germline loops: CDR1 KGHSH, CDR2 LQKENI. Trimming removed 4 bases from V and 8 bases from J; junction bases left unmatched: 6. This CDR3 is CASSQGTGLDSPLHF. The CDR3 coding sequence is TGTGCCAGCTCACAGGGGACAGGGCTAGATTCACCCCTCCACTTT.

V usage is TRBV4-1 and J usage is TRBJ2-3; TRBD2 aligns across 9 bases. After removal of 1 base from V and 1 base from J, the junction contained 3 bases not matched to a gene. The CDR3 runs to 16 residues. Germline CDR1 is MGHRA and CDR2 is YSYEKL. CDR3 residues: CASSQGRLAGTDTQYF. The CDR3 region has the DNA TGCGCCAGCAGCCAAGGTCGACTAGCGGGCACAGATACGCAGTATTTT.

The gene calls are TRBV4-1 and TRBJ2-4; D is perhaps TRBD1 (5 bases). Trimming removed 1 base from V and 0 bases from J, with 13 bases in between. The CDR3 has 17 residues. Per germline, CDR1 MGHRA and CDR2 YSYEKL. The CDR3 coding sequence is TGCGCCAGCAGCCAAGCGAACAGGCATCTAGCCAAAAACATTCAGTACTTC. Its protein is CASSQANRHLAKNIQYF.

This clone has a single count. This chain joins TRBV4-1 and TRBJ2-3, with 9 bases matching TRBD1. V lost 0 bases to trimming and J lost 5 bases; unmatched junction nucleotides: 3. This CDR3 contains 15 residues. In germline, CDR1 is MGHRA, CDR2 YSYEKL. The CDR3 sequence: CASSQEQGAEDTQYF. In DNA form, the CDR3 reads TGCGCCAGCAGCCAAGAACAGGGGGCGGAAGATACGCAGTATTTT.

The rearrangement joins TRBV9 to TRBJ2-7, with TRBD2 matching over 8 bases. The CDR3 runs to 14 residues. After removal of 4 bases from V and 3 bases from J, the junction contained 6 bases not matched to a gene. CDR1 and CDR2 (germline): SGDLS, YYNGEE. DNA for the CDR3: TGTGCCAGCAGCCCAGGACTAGCCCGCTACGAGCAGTACTTC. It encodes CASSPGLARYEQYF.

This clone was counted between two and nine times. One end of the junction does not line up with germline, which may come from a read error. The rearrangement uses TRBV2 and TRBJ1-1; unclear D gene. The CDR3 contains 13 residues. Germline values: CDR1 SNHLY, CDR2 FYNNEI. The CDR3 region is CANSEFGGTEAFF. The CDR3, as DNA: TGTGCCAACAGTGAGTTCGGAGGGACTGAAGCTTTCTTT.

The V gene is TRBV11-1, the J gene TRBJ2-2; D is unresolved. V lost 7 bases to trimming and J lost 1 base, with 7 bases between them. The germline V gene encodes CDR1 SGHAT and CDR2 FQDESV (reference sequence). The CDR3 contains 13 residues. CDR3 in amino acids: CASTQENTGELFF. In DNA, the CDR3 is TGTGCCAGCACCCAGGAGAACACCGGGGAGCTGTTTTTT. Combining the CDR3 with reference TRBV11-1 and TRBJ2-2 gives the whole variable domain EAEVAQSPRYKITEKSQAVAFWCDPISGHATLYWYRQILGQGPELLVQFQDESVVDDSQLPKDRFSAERLKGVDSTLKIQPAELGDSAMYLCASTQENTGELFFGEGSRLTVL.

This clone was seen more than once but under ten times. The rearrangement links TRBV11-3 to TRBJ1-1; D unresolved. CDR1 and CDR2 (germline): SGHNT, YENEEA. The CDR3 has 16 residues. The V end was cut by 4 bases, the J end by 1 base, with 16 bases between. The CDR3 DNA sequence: TGTGCCAGCAGCTCCGGCGGAGTGTATGGGAACACTGAAGCTTTCTTT. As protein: CASSSGGVYGNTEAFF. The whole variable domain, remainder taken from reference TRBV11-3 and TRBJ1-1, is EAGVVQSPRYKIIEKKQPVAFWCNPISGHNTLYWYLQNLGQGPELLIRYENEEAVDDSQLPKDRFSAERLKGVDSTLKIQPAELGDSAVYLCASSSGGVYGNTEAFFGQGTRLTVV.

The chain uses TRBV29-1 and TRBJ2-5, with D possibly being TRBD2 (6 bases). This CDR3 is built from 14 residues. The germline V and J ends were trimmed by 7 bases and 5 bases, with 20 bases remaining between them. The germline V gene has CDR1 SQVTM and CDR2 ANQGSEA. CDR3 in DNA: TGCAGCGCCGGAGGCGGGGTGGGGTCGGAGACCCAGTACTTC. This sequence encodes CSAGGGVGSETQYF.

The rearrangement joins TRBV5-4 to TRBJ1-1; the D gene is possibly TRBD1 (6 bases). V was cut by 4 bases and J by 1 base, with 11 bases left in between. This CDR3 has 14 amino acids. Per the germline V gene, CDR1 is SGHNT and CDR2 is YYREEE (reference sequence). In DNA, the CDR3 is TGTGCCAGCAGCCCCGGGACATCGAACACTGAAGCTTTCTTT. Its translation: CASSPGTSNTEAFF.

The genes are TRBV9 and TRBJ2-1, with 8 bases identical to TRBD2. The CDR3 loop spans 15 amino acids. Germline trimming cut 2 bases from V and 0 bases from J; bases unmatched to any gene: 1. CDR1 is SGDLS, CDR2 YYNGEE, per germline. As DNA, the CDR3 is TGTGCCAGCAGCGTCAGCGGGAGCTCCTACAATGAGCAGTTCTTC. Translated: CASSVSGSSYNEQFF.